Detailed here is one T cell receptor (beta chain). The antigen remains undetermined. One base away lies a much larger clone, so this may be a sequencing read error. The CDR3 runs to 12 residues. These data originate in a study of T cells after yellow fever vaccination. General study results and limits: The CD4 and CD8 compartments had a small share of their clonotypes in common. The study found a weaker secondary response that peaked faster, day 5 versus 15. Subsequent to the booster, the majority of primary-vaccination clones reappeared (under 98% CD4, 85% to 90% CD8).

UMIs and a universal primer site were added when TCR cDNA was made by 5'RACE template switching. TCRdb re-derived calls from the 5' RACE reads in MiXCR, one entry per CDR3 protein. The sample lists 300,000 to 450,000 distinct CDR3 sequences, roughly 6.2% occurring once. The chain employs TRBV12-3 or TRBV12-4 and TRBJ1-1; D call uncertain. The specimen comprised PBMCs, sampled 5 days after the yellow fever booster vaccination. The clonotype comes from a man aged 25-40 years who received the YFV17D yellow fever vaccine. In DNA, the CDR3 is TGTGCCGTCCAACAGATAAACACTGAAGCTTCCTTT. Translation: CAVQQINTEASF.